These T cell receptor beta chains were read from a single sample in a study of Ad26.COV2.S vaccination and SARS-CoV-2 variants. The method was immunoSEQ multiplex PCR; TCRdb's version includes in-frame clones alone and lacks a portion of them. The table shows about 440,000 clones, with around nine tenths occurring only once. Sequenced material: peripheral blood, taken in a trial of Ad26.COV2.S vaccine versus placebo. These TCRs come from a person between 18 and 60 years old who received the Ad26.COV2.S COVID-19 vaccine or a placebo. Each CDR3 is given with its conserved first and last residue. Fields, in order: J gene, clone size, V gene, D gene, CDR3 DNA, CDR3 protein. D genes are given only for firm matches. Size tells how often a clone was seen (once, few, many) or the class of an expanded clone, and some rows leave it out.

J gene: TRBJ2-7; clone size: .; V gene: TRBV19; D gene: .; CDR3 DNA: TGTGCCAGTAGTAGGGCCAGGGGCCCCTACGAGCAGTACTTC; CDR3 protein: CASSRARGPYEQYF
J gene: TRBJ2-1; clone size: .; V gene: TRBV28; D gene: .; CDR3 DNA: TGTGCCATTGGCGGCAGGGCGCCCAATGAGCAGTTCTTC; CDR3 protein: CAIGGRAPNEQFF
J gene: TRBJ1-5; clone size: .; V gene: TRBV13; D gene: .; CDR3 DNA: TGTGCCAGCAGCTTAGAGGGTGAGCCCCAGCATTTT; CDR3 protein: CASSLEGEPQHF
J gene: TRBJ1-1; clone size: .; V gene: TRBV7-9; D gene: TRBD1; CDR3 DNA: TGTGCCAGCAGCGAAGGGGTTCGGGACAGGGGGTACTTGGGTTTCTTT; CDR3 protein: CASSEGVRDRGYLGFF
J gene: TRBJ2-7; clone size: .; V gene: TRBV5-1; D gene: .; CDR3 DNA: TGCGCCAGCAGCTTGGCCCCGGGTAGCACGACCGAGCAGTACTTC; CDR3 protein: CASSLAPGSTTEQYF
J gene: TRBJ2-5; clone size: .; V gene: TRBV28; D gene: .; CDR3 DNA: TGTGCCAGCAGTTTGGGGGAACAGAGCCAAGAGACCCAGTACTTC; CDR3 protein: CASSLGEQSQETQYF
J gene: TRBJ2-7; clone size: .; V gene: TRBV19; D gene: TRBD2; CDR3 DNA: TGTGCCGCCGGGGGAGGGCGCTACGAGCAGTACTTC; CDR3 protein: CAAGGGRYEQYF
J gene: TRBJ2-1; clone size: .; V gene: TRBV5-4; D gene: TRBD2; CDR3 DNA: TGTGCCAGCAGCCCCGGTAGCGGGAGACCCAATGAGCAGTTCTTC; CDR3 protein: CASSPGSGRPNEQFF
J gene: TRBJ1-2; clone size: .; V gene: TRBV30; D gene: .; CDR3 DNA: TGTGCCTGGAGTGTCTCTATCTATGGCTACACCTTC; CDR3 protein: CAWSVSIYGYTF
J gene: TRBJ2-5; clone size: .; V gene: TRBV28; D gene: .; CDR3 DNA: TGTGCCAGCAGTTCCCCGGACAGCCTCCAAGAGACCCAGTACTTC; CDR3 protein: CASSSPDSLQETQYF
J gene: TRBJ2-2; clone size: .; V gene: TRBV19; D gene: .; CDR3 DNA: TGTGCCAGTAGAAACTACCGGGACGGTACGAACACCGGGGAGCTGTTTTTT; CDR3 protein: CASRNYRDGTNTGELFF
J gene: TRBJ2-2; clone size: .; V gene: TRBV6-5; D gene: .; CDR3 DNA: TGTGCCAGCGCTGACGGTACCGGGGAGCTGTTTTTT; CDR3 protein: CASADGTGELFF
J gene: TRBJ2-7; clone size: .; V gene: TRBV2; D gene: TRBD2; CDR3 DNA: TGTGCCAGCAGGGTTCTAGCGGGAGGCGAGCAGTACTTC; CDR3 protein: CASRVLAGGEQYF
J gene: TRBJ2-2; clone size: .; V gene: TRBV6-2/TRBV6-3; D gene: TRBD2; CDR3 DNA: TGTGCCAGCAGTAGATGGGAGGGGCCATTGAACACCGGGGAGCTGTTTTTT; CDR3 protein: CASSRWEGPLNTGELFF
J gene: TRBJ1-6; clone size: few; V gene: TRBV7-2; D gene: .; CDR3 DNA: TGTGCCAGCAGCTTAGAGAGCCAGCTAAATTCACCCCTCCACTTT; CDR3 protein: CASSLESQLNSPLHF
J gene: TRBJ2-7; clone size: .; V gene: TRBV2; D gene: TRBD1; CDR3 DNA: TGTGCCAGCAGCGGCTTTGACAGGGGGCGCGGGGAGCAGTACTTC; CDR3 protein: CASSGFDRGRGEQYF
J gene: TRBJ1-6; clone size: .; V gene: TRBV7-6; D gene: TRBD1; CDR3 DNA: TGTGCCAGCAGCTTAAGGAAAAGGGACAGGATTAATTCACCCCTCCACTTT; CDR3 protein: CASSLRKRDRINSPLHF
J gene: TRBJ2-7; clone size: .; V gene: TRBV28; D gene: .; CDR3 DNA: TGTGCCAGCAGAAACGGTCGCGTCGGTTTGGTCTCTAGCGAGCAGTACTTC; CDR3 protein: CASRNGRVGLVSSEQYF
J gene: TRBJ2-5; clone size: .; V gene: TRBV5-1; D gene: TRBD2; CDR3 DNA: TGCGCCAGCAGCTTGGGCGGGAGCTTGTGGGAGACCCAGTACTTC; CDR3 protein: CASSLGGSLWETQYF
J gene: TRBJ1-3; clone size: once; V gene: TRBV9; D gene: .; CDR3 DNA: TGTGCCAGCAGCGTAGAAGCGAGCTCTGGAAACACCATATATTTT; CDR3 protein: CASSVEASSGNTIYF
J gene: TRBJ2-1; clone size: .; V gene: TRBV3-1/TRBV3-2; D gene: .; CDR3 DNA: TGTGCCAGCAGCCCGGTTAATTACAATGAGCAGTTCTTC; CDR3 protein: CASSPVNYNEQFF
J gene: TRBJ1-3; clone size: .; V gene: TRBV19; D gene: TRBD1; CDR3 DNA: TGTGCCGCCTCTAGGACAGGCTCTGGAAACACCATATATTTT; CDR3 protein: CAASRTGSGNTIYF
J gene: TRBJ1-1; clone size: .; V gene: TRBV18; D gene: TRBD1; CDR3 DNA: TGTGCCAGCTCACCGAATGCGGGACAGGCCCCAAACACTGAAGCTTTCTTT; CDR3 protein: CASSPNAGQAPNTEAFF
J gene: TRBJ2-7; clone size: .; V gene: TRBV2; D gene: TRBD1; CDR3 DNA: TGTGCCAGCAGTGTTGGACAGGGGTACTACGAGCAGTACTTC; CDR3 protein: CASSVGQGYYEQYF
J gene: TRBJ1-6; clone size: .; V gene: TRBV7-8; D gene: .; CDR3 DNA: TGTGCCAGCAGCCCCACAACGGACTCCTATAATTCACCCCTCCACTTT; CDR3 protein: CASSPTTDSYNSPLHF
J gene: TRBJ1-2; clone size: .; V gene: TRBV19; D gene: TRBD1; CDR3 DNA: TGTGCCAGCTTGACAGGGCAGGGCGACTATGGCTACACCTTC; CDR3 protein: CASLTGQGDYGYTF
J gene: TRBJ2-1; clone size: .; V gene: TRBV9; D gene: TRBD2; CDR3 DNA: TGTGCCAGCAGCGCTGGACTAGCCCCCAATGAGCAGTTCTTC; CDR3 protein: CASSAGLAPNEQFF
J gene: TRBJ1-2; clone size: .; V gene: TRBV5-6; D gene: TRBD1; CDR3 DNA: TGTGCCAGCAGCCCATCCTGGACAGGCGCCCTTCATTATGGCTACACCTTC; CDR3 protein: CASSPSWTGALHYGYTF
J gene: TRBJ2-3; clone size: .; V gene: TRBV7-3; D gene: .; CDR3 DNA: TGTGCCAGCAGCTTAAGGGGGACGTCAGATACGCAGTATTTT; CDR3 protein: CASSLRGTSDTQYF
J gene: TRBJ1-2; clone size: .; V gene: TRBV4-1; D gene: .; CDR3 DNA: TGCGCCAGCAGGCAGAGGGGGGGGCTGGATGGCTACACCTTC; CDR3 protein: CASRQRGGLDGYTF
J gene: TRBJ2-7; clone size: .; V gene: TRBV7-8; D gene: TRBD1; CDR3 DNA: TGTGCCAGCAGCTTAGGAGTCAGGGGGAACGAGCAGTACTTC; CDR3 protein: CASSLGVRGNEQYF
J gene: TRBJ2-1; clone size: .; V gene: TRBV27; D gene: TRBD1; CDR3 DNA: TGTGCCAGCAGTCGGGACAGGGGTTACAATGAGCAGTTCTTC; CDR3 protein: CASSRDRGYNEQFF
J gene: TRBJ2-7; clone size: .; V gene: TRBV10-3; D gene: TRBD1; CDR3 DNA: TGTGCCATCAGCACGGACAGGACCTACGAGCAGTACTTC; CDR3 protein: CAISTDRTYEQYF
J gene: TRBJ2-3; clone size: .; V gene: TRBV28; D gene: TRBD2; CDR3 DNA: TGTGCCAGCAGCGGGACTAGCGGGAGTACCCCTGCAGATACGCAGTATTTT; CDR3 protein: CASSGTSGSTPADTQYF
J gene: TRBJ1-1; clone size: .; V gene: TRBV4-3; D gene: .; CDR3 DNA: TGCGCCAGCAGCCAAGATATGTTTTCAGGGACTGAAGCTTTCTTT; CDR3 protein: CASSQDMFSGTEAFF
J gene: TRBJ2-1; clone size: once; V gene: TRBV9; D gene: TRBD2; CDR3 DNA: TGTGCCAGCAGCCAGACTAGCGGGAAGGATGAGCAGTTCTTC; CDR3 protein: CASSQTSGKDEQFF
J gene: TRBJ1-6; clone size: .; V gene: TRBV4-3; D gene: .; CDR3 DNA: TGCGCCAGCAGCCAAGATCCGACAGGTTTAGGTTCACCCCTCCACTTT; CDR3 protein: CASSQDPTGLGSPLHF
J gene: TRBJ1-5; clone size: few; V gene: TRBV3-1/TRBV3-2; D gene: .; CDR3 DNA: TGTGCCAGCAGCCAAGAACCTATGGGCAATCAGCCCCAGCATTTT; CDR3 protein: CASSQEPMGNQPQHF
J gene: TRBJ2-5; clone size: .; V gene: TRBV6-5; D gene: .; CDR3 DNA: TGTGCCAGCAGGAACTCGGGAGTAGAGACCCAGTACTTC; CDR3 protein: CASRNSGVETQYF
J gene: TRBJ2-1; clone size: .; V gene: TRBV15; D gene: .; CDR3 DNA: TGTGCCACCAGCAGAGGGGCCCCGTCCTACAATGAGCAGTTCTTC; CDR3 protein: CATSRGAPSYNEQFF
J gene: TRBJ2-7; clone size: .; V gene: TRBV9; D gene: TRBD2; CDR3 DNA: TGTGCCAGCAGCTATGGACCGGGACTAGCGGGAGGCCCCTCCTACGAGCAGTACTTC; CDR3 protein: CASSYGPGLAGGPSYEQYF
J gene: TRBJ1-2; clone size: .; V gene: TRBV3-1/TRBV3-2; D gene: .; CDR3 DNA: TGTGCCAGCAGCGATCCAGGGGCCGGCTACACCTTC; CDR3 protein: CASSDPGAGYTF